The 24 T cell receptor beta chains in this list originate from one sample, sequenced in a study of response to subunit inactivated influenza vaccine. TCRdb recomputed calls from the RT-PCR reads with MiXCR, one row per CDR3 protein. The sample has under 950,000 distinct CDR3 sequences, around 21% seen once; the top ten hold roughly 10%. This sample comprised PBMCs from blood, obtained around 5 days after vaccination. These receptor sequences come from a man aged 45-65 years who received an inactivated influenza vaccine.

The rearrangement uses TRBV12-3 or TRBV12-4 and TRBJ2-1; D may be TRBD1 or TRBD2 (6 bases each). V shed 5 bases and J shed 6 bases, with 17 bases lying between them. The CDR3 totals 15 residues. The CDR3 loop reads CASSIPQGTRNEQFF. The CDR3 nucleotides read TGTGCCAGCAGTATACCGCAGGGGACTCGCAATGAGCAGTTCTTC.

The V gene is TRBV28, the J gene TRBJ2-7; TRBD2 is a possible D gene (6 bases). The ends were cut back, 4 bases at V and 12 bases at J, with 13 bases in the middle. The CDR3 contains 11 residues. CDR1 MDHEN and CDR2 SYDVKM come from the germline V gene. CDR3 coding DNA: TGTGCCAGCAGTTCAACCGAGGGAGGGTACTTC. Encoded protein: CASSSTEGGYF. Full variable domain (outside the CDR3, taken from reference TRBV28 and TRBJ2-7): DVKVTQSSRYLVKRTGEKVFLECVQDMDHENMFWYRQDPGLGLRLIYFSYDVKMKEKGDIPEGYSVSREKKERFSLILESASTNQTSMYLCASSSTEGGYFGPGTRLTVT.

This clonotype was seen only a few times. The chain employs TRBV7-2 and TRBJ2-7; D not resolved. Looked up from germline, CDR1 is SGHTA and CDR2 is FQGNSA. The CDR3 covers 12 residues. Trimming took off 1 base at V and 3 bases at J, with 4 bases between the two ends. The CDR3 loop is CASSLELYEQYF. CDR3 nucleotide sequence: TGTGCCAGCAGCTTAGAGCTCTACGAGCAGTACTTC. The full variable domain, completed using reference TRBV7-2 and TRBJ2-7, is GAGVSQSPSNKVTEKGKDVELRCDPISGHTALYWYRQSLGQGLEFLIYFQGNSAPDKSGLPSDRFSAERTGGSVSTLTIQRTQQEDSAVYLCASSLELYEQYFGPGTRLTVT.

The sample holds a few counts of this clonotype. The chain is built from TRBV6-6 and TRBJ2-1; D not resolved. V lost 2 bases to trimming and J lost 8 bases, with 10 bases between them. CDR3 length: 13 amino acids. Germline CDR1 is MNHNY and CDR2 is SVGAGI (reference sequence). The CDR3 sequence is CASSYTAADEQFF. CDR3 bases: TGTGCCAGCAGTTACACAGCCGCGGATGAGCAGTTCTTC.

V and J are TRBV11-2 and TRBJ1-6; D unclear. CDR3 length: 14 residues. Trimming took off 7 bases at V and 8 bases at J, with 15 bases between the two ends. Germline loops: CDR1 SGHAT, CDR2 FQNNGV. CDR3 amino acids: CASTGSRLYSPLHF. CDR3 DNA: TGTGCCAGCACGGGGAGCAGGCTGTATTCACCCCTCCACTTT.

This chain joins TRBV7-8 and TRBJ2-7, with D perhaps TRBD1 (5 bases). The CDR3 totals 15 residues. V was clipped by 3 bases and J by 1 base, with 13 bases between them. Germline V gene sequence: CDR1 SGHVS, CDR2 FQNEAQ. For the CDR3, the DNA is TGTGCCAGCAGCTTGGACATCATGAGTTCCTACGAGCAGTACTTC. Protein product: CASSLDIMSSYEQYF.

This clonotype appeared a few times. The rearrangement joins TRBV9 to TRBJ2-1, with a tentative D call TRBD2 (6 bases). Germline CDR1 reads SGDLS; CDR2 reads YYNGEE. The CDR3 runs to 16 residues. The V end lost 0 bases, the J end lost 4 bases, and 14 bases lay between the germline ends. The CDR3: CASSVAAGPTYNEQFF. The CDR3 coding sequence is TGTGCCAGCAGCGTAGCGGCGGGGCCAACTTACAATGAGCAGTTCTTC.

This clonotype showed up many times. The CDR3 nucleotides are TGTGCCAGCAGTTACCGCCGGGACACTGAAGCTTTCTTT. As protein: CASSYRRDTEAFF. This chain joins TRBV6-2 or TRBV6-3 and TRBJ1-1; D not resolved. V was clipped by 2 bases and J by 3 bases, with 7 bases between them. This CDR3 has 13 amino acids. Germline V gives CDR1 MNHEY, CDR2 SVGEGT.

CDR3 sequence reads: CASSFALQGRDYEQYF. In nucleotides, the CDR3 is TGTGCCAGCAGCTTCGCCCTGCAGGGAAGGGACTACGAGCAGTACTTC. The chain is built from TRBV11-2 and TRBJ2-7; a possible D gene is TRBD1 (5 bases). Trimming shortened V by 3 bases and J by 3 bases, and 18 bases separated the two germline ends. This CDR3 has 16 residues. Germline V gene lookup returns CDR1 SGHAT and CDR2 FQNNGV.

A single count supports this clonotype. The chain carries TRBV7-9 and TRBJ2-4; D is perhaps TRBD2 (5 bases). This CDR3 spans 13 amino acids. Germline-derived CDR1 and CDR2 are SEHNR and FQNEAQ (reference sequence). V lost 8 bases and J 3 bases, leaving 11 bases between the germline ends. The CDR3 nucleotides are TGTGCCAGCGGGAGCTCGGGCAAAAACATTCAGTACTTC. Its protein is CASGSSGKNIQYF.

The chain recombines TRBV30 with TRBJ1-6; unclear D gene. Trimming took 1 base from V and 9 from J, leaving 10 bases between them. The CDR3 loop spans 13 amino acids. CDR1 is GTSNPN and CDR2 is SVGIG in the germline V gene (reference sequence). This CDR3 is CAWSEMTRSPLHF. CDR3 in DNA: TGTGCCTGGAGTGAAATGACGCGTTCACCCCTCCACTTT.

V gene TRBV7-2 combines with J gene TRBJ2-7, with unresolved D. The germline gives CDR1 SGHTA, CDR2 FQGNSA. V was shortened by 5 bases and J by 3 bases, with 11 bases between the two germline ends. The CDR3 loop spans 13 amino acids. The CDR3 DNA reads TGTGCCAGCAGCACGAGACACTACTACGAGCAGTACTTC. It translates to CASSTRHYYEQYF.

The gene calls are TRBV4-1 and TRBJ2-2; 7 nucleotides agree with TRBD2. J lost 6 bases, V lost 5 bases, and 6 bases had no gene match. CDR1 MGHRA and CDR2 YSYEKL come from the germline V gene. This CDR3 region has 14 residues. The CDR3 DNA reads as TGCGCCAGCAGCAAACTCGGGGGGTCCGGGGAGCTGTTTTTT. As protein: CASSKLGGSGELFF.

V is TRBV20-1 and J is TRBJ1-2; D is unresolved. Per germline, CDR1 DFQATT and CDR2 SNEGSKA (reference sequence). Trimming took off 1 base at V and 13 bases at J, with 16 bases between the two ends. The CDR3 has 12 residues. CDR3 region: CSARGQGTTATF. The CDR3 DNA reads TGCAGTGCTAGAGGGCAAGGAACGACCGCCACCTTC.

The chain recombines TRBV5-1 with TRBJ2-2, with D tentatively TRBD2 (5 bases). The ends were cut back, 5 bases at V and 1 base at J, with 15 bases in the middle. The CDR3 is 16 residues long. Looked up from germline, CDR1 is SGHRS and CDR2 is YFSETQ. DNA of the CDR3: TGCGCCAGCAGTTCCTCGAGGAGGCTGAACACCGGGGAGCTGTTTTTT. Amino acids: CASSSSRRLNTGELFF. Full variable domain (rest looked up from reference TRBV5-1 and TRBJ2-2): KAGVTQTPRYLIKTRGQQVTLSCSPISGHRSVSWYQQTPGQGLQFLFEYFSETQRNKGNFPGRFSGRQFSNSRSEMNVSTLELGDSALYLCASSSSRRLNTGELFFGEGSRLTVL.

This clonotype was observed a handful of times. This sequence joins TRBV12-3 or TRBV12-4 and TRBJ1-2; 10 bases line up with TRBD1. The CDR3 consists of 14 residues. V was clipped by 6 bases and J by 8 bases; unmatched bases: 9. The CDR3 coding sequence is TGTGCCAGCAGGGTCTCCGGGACAGGGGTGGGCTACACCTTC. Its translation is CASRVSGTGVGYTF.

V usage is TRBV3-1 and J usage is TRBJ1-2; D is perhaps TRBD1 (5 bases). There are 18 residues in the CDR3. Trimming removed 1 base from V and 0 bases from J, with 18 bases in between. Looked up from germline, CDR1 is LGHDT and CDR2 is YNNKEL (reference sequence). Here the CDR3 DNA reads TGTGCCAGCAGCCAAGTTGGGGCAGGGAAGGAATCTAACTATGGCTACACCTTC. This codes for CASSQVGAGKESNYGYTF.

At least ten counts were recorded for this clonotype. For the CDR3, the DNA is TGCAGTGCTAGAGATGCCCAGGCCCCAGGAGAGACCCAGTACTTC. The encoded protein is CSARDAQAPGETQYF. The chain recombines TRBV20-1 with TRBJ2-5; D is undetermined. Trimming shortened V by 0 bases and J by 4 bases, and 15 bases separated the two germline ends. Germline loops: CDR1 DFQATT, CDR2 SNEGSKA (reference sequence). There are 15 residues in the CDR3.

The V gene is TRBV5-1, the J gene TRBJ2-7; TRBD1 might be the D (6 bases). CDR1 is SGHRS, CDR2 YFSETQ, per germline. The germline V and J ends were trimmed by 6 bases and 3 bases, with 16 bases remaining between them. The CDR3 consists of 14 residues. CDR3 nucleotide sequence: TGCGCCAGCAACGAAATACAGGGCGGCTACGAGCAGTACTTC. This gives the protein CASNEIQGGYEQYF.

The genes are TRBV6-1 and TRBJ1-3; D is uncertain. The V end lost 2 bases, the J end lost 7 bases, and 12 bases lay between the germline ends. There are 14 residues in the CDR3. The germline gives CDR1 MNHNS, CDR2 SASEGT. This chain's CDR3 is CASSEYPGRNTIYF. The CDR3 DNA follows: TGTGCCAGCAGTGAATATCCAGGCCGGAACACCATATATTTT.

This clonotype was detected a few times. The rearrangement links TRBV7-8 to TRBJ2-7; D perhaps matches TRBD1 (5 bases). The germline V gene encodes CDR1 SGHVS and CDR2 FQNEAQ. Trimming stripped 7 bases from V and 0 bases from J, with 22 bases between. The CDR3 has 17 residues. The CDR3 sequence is CASTSGLVRASSYEQYF. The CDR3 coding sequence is TGTGCCAGCACCTCAGGGCTCGTCCGGGCGAGCTCCTACGAGCAGTACTTC. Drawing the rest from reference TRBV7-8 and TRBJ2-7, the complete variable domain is GAGVSQSPRYKVAKRGQDVALRCDPISGHVSLFWYQQALGQGPEFLTYFQNEAQLDKSGLPSDRFFAERPEGSVSTLKIQRTQQEDSAVYLCASTSGLVRASSYEQYFGPGTRLTVT.

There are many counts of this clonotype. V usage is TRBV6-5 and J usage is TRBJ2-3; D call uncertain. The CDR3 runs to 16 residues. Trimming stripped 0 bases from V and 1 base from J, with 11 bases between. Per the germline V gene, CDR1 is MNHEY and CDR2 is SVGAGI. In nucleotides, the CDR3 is TGTGCCAGCAGTTACTCTTCAGCACCTGGCACAGATACGCAGTATTTT. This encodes CASSYSSAPGTDTQYF.

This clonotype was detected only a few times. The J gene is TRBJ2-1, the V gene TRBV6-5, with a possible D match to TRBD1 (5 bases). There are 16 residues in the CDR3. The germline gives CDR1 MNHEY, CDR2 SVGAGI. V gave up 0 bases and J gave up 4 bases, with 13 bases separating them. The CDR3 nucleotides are TGTGCCAGCAGTTACTCTCCGAGACAGAGATACAATGAGCAGTTCTTC. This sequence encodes CASSYSPRQRYNEQFF.

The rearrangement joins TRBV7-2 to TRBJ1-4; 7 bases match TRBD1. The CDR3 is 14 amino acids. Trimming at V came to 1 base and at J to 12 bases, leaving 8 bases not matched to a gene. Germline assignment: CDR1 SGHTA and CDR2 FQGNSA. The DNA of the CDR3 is TGTGCCAGCAGCTTAGAGGGGGCGAGAGGGGAACTGTTTTTT. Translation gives CASSLEGARGELFF.